Below are 10 T cell receptor beta chains sequenced from a single sample in a study of early T cells in non-severe SARS-CoV-2 infection. Each CDR3 protein is one row after TCRdb ran MiXCR on the 5' RACE reads. The sample records roughly 100,000 distinct CDR3 sequences, 13% being singletons. The sample comprised whole blood. These receptors came from an adult who was a healthcare worker with PCR-confirmed SARS-CoV-2 infection or an uninfected control (not recorded which).

This clonotype turned up a few times. This chain joins TRBV19 and TRBJ2-7; possible D gene TRBD1, 6 bases. The CDR3 is 15 residues long. In germline, CDR1 is LNHDA, CDR2 SQIVND (reference sequence). The V and J ends lost 5 bases and 0 bases respectively, with 14 bases between them. Written as DNA, the CDR3 is TGTGCCAGTAGTCCCGGACAGATGAGCTCCTACGAGCAGTACTTC. Protein: CASSPGQMSSYEQYF.

This clonotype has a count of ten or more. The V gene is TRBV21-1, the J gene TRBJ1-2. TRBV21-1 is labeled a pseudogene. This CDR3 has 13 residues. CDR3 amino acids: CASSKGHYYGYTF. The CDR3 DNA reads as TGTGCCAGCAGCAAAGGACATTACTATGGCTACACCTTC.

This clonotype was detected only a few times. V gene TRBV28 combines with J gene TRBJ2-5; 8 bases are a match to TRBD1. Germline loops: CDR1 MDHEN, CDR2 SYDVKM. The V segment lost 6 bases and the J segment 9 bases; nucleotides outside the gene matches: 6. The CDR3 totals 12 residues. In nucleotides, the CDR3 is TGTGCCAGCAGCCGACAGGGACAGGCCCAGTACTTC. Protein sequence: CASSRQGQAQYF.

At least ten counts were recorded for this clonotype. The J gene is TRBJ2-3, the V gene TRBV5-4, with 12 bases matching TRBD2. From germline, CDR1 is SGHNT and CDR2 YYREEE (reference sequence). V gave up 4 bases and J gave up 5 bases; unmatched junction bases: 17. This CDR3 is built from 19 residues. The CDR3 spells CASSLIGLAGPPVEDTQYF. The CDR3 nucleotides are TGTGCCAGCAGCCTTATAGGACTAGCGGGACCCCCCGTGGAAGATACGCAGTATTTT.

V and J are TRBV10-1 and TRBJ1-6, with TRBD1 as a possible D gene (6 bases). The CDR3 loop spans 13 amino acids. Trimming pared 7 bases from V and 7 bases from J, leaving 11 bases between. CDR1 is WNHNN and CDR2 is SYGVQD in the germline V gene (reference sequence). The CDR3 loop reads CASTGQRNSPLHF. CDR3 in DNA: TGCGCCAGCACCGGACAGAGGAATTCACCCCTCCACTTT.

This clonotype has at least ten counts. V usage is TRBV11-2 and J usage is TRBJ2-2; TRBD1 aligns across 8 bases. The trim removed 7 bases at V and 7 bases at J, leaving 5 bases unmatched. The CDR3 runs 13 residues. The V gene's germline CDR1 is SGHAT and CDR2 FQNNGV. CDR3 residues: CASTRGQDGELFF. DNA of the CDR3: TGTGCCAGCACCAGGGGGCAGGACGGGGAGCTGTTTTTT. Complete variable domain (other parts from reference TRBV11-2 and TRBJ2-2): EAGVAQSPRYKIIEKRQSVAFWCNPISGHATLYWYQQILGQGPKLLIQFQNNGVVDDSQLPKDRFSAERLKGVDSTLKIQPAKLEDSAVYLCASTRGQDGELFFGEGSRLTVL.

The rearrangement joins TRBV4-3 to TRBJ2-2, with TRBD2 as a possible D gene (6 bases). CDR1 LGHNA and CDR2 YSLEER come from the germline V gene. V lost 1 base and J lost 4, with 13 bases in between. The CDR3 is 16 residues long. The DNA for the CDR3 is TGCGCCAGCAGCCAAGGACCGGGGGTTGGCACCGGGGAGCTGTTTTTT. It yields the protein CASSQGPGVGTGELFF.

In its sample, this clonotype was seen a few times. The gene calls are TRBV28 and TRBJ2-7; D ambiguous. The CDR3 runs 15 residues. Germline values: CDR1 MDHEN, CDR2 SYDVKM. Trimming left V 3 bases short and J 1 base short, with 13 bases between. The CDR3 protein is CASSLRLGPSYEQYF. The CDR3 region has the DNA TGTGCCAGCAGTTTGAGGTTAGGACCGTCCTACGAGCAGTACTTC.

The V and J genes are TRBV28 and TRBJ1-5; D perhaps matches TRBD1 (6 bases). This CDR3 spans 14 amino acids. The germline V gene encodes CDR1 MDHEN and CDR2 SYDVKM. V lost 6 bases, J lost 4 bases, and 13 bases lay in between. CDR3 sequence: CASRPGQLNQPQHF. The CDR3 DNA is TGTGCCAGCAGGCCAGGACAGCTGAATCAGCCCCAGCATTTT.

This clonotype was counted ten times or more. This chain uses TRBV7-9 with TRBJ1-1; D gene ambiguous. This CDR3 has 13 residues. Germline V gives CDR1 SEHNR, CDR2 FQNEAQ (reference sequence). Between the trimmed V and J ends, which lost 4 bases and 3 bases, there was a span of 9 bases. In DNA, the CDR3 is TGTGCCAGCAGCTCGGAGGGCGACACTGAAGCTTTCTTT. The encoded protein is CASSSEGDTEAFF.